These 22 T cell receptor beta chains came from one sample sequenced in a study of T cells in Graves' hyperthyroidism and ophthalmopathy. Regions amplified from RNA transcripts were the TCR beta CDR3 regions. RT-PCR in the first round (using the HTBI primer set) targeted the TCR CDR3. TCRdb redid the calling of the multiplex PCR reads with MiXCR, one entry per CDR3 protein. The data contain over 200,000 distinct CDR3 sequences, around 16% of them singletons. The sample taken for sequencing was blood. All receptors come from a middle-aged man with Graves' hyperthyroidism.

This clonotype was detected only a few times. A much bigger clone sits one base away, suggesting this may be a read error. The chain has TRBV7-2 and TRBJ2-3, with 8 bases aligning to TRBD1. This CDR3 has 14 residues. Germline values: CDR1 SGHTA, CDR2 FQGNSA. CDR3 nucleotides: TGTGCCAGCAGCCGGACAGGGCCTACAGGTACGCAGTATTTT. Its protein product is CASSRTGPTGTQYF.

The rearrangement joins TRBV7-3 to TRBJ1-1; weak D call: TRBD1 (5 bases). The germline V gene has CDR1 SGHTA and CDR2 FQGTGA. Trimming removed 5 bases from V and 5 bases from J, with 18 bases in between. CDR3 length equals 15 residues. CDR3 DNA: TGTGCCAGCAGCCATCCCCCAGGGCCAAGTACTGAAGCTTTCTTT. Encoded protein: CASSHPPGPSTEAFF.

This clonotype came up many times. This sequence joins TRBV11-2 and TRBJ1-5; the D gene is possibly TRBD1 (5 bases). V shed 5 bases and J shed 1 base, with 15 bases lying between them. Germline CDR1 SGHAT, CDR2 FQNNGV. CDR3 length: 16 residues. As DNA, the CDR3 is TGTGCCAGCAGCCTAAACGGGGGATTAAGCAATCAGCCCCAGCATTTT. This translates into CASSLNGGLSNQPQHF.

At least ten counts were recorded for this clonotype. This chain links TRBV29-1 with TRBJ2-7; 9 positions match TRBD1. The CDR3 is 14 residues long. Germline-derived CDR1 and CDR2 are SQVTM and ANQGSEA. The V segment lost 7 bases and the J segment 3 bases; nucleotides outside the gene matches: 10. The CDR3 region is CSAAPGTGIYEQYF. CDR3 nucleotides: TGCAGCGCAGCTCCCGGGACAGGGATCTACGAGCAGTACTTC.

As concerns this clonotype: A read error may explain this, as a much larger clone is one base away. The chain joins TRBV12-3 or TRBV12-4 to TRBJ1-1; D is perhaps TRBD1 (6 bases). The germline V and J ends were trimmed by 11 bases and 4 bases, with 20 bases remaining between them. The CDR3 sequence is 14 residues long. The CDR3 protein is CARNLGGLGTEAFF. The CDR3 nucleotides are TGTGCCCGCAACTTGGGGGGGCTGGGCACTGAAGCTTTCTTT.

This clonotype was detected many times. This sequence joins TRBV10-3 and TRBJ1-5; D might be TRBD1 (5 bases). Trimming shortened V by 0 bases and J by 11 bases, and 20 bases separated the two germline ends. This CDR3 is 16 amino acids long. Germline values: CDR1 ENHRY, CDR2 SYGVKD. CDR3 protein: CAISESGDGRRSAQHF. The CDR3 DNA reads TGTGCCATCAGTGAGTCGGGGGACGGTAGACGGTCAGCCCAGCATTTT.

The sample holds many counts of this clonotype. The J gene is TRBJ2-1, the V gene TRBV11-2; 7 bases agree with TRBD2. Germline V CDR1 and CDR2: SGHAT, FQNNGV. Trimming removed 6 bases from V and 4 bases from J; junction bases left unmatched: 6. CDR3 length: 14 residues. The CDR3 is CASRPEGLYNEQFF. The CDR3 nucleotides are TGTGCCAGCAGACCCGAGGGACTATACAATGAGCAGTTCTTC.

This clonotype was recorded a few times. This chain connects TRBV20-1 to TRBJ1-1; D is uncertain. The CDR3 length is 15 residues. Germline loops: CDR1 DFQATT, CDR2 SNEGSKA (reference sequence). V lost 1 base and J lost 1, with 13 bases in between. CDR3 protein: CSARGDVNQNTEAFF. CDR3 nucleotide sequence: TGCAGTGCTAGAGGCGACGTCAACCAGAACACTGAAGCTTTCTTT.

This clonotype was counted a few times. This chain connects TRBV20-1 to TRBJ2-3; TRBD2 matches at 16 bases. Germline-derived CDR1 and CDR2 are DFQATT and SNEGSKA (reference sequence). The CDR3 is 16 amino acids. V shed 5 bases and J 5 bases; nucleotides not matched to a gene: 7. The chain's CDR3 is CSAVPGLAGGQDTQYF. Written as DNA, the CDR3 is TGCAGTGCTGTTCCGGGACTAGCGGGGGGGCAAGATACGCAGTATTTT.

V gene TRBV7-8 combines with J gene TRBJ2-3; 11 nucleotides agree with TRBD2. CDR3 length: 18 residues. V dropped 5 bases and J dropped 0; count of bases not matched to a gene: 10. Germline values: CDR1 SGHVS, CDR2 FQNEAQ. This CDR3 reads CASSPGLAEDLSTDTQYF. The CDR3 DNA reads as TGTGCCAGCAGCCCGGGACTAGCGGAGGACCTAAGCACAGATACGCAGTATTTT.

This clonotype has a count of ten or more. The rearrangement links TRBV5-1 to TRBJ2-1; 7 bases match TRBD1. The CDR3 is made up of 14 amino acids. The J segment lost 7 bases and the V segment lost 3 bases, leaving 7 bases of the junction unmatched. Germline V gene sequence: CDR1 SGHRS, CDR2 YFSETQ. In nucleotides, the CDR3 is TGCGCCAGCAGCTCCGGGGACAGCTCTAATGAGCAGTTCTTC. It codes for CASSSGDSSNEQFF.

This clonotype was seen many times. The chain combines TRBV5-1 with TRBJ1-2, with no clear D. Trimming removed 4 bases at V and 8 bases at J, with 12 bases between. Germline V gene lookup returns CDR1 SGHRS and CDR2 YFSETQ. This CDR3 comprises 12 residues. Here the CDR3 reads CASSPGLSGYTF. In DNA, the CDR3 is TGCGCCAGCAGCCCGGGCCTCTCGGGCTACACCTTC.

Concerning this clonotype itself: A much larger clone differs by one base, so this may be a read error. The rearrangement joins TRBV7-9 to TRBJ2-3; unclear D gene. CDR1 SEHNR and CDR2 FQNEAQ come from the germline V gene (reference sequence). This CDR3 has 11 residues. The V and J ends lost 4 bases and 6 bases respectively, with 5 bases between them. In DNA form, the CDR3 reads TGTGCCAGCAGCTACTTGGATACGCAGTATTTT. It translates to CASSYLDTQYF.

This clonotype was seen many times. The genes are TRBV7-2 and TRBJ1-4; 12 bases are shared with TRBD1. This CDR3 spans 16 amino acids. Germline CDR1 is SGHTA and CDR2 is FQGNSA. With V trimmed by 5 bases and J by 8 bases, 9 bases remained unmatched. The CDR3 coding sequence is TGTGCCAGCAGCGCCGGGACAGGGGGCTCTATGGAAAAACTGTTTTTT. Protein sequence: CASSAGTGGSMEKLFF.

There are many counts of this clonotype. The genes are TRBV5-1 and TRBJ1-2; the match to TRBD1 covers 9 bases. CDR1 is SGHRS and CDR2 is YFSETQ in the germline V gene. The trim removed 4 bases at V and 7 bases at J, leaving 11 bases unmatched. This CDR3 has 15 amino acids. The CDR3 DNA follows: TGCGCCAGCAGCCTAATCGACAGGGGGGACGGTGGCTACACCTTC. Protein: CASSLIDRGDGGYTF.

This clonotype appeared a few times. The V and J genes are TRBV4-1 and TRBJ2-7; D ambiguous. Germline V gene data show CDR1 as MGHRA and CDR2 as YSYEKL. With 2 bases removed from V and 6 bases from J, the gap between germline ends came to 8 bases. The CDR3 covers 12 residues. CDR3 in amino acids: CASSQTGPEQYF. CDR3 in DNA: TGCGCCAGCAGCCAAACCGGTCCCGAGCAGTACTTC.

The V and J genes are TRBV15 and TRBJ2-6; D gene uncertain. V dropped 0 bases and J dropped 2 bases, with 2 bases sitting between them. The CDR3 loop spans 14 amino acids. Germline V gives CDR1 LNHNV, CDR2 YYDKDF (reference sequence). CDR3 in DNA: TGTGCCACCAGCAGAGAAACTGGGGCCAACGTCCTGACTTTC. Its translation: CATSRETGANVLTF.

This clonotype was detected many times. The chain couples TRBV2 to TRBJ2-7; D not certain. Germline-derived CDR1 and CDR2 are SNHLY and FYNNEI. This CDR3 has 10 residues. V lost 3 bases and J 7 bases, leaving 4 bases between the germline ends. Here the CDR3 reads CASSDSEQYF. The DNA of the CDR3 is TGTGCCAGCAGTGATAGTGAGCAGTACTTC. Supplemented by reference TRBV2 and TRBJ2-7, the full variable domain reads EPEVTQTPSHQVTQMGQEVILRCVPISNHLYFYWYRQILGQKVEFLVSFYNNEISEKSEIFDDQFSVERPDGSNFTLKIRSTKLEDSAMYFCASSDSEQYFGPGTRLTVT.

This clonotype was counted many times. The chain combines TRBV20-1 with TRBJ2-5, with 7 bases identical to TRBD1. The V segment lost 5 bases and the J segment 4 bases; nucleotides outside the gene matches: 10. The CDR3 is 14 residues long. CDR1 is DFQATT and CDR2 is SNEGSKA in the germline V gene (reference sequence). As DNA, the CDR3 is TGCAGTGCTCGTCGACAGGGTTATACAGAGACCCAGTACTTC. Its protein is CSARRQGYTETQYF.

This clonotype turned up a few times. This rearrangement joins TRBV20-1 to TRBJ1-5; D gene unclear. This CDR3 comprises 15 residues. CDR1 is DFQATT, CDR2 SNEGSKA, per germline (reference sequence). The V end was cut by 2 bases, the J end by 3 bases, with 14 bases between. In DNA, the CDR3 is TGCAGTGCTAGACCCGGGCCGGACCACAATCAGCCCCAGCATTTT. Amino acids: CSARPGPDHNQPQHF.

There are many counts of this clonotype. The chain carries TRBV3-1 and TRBJ2-1; D perhaps matches TRBD2 (7 bases). Germline V CDR1 and CDR2: LGHDT, YNNKEL (reference sequence). The CDR3 consists of 16 residues. Deletions cut 3 bases from V and 3 bases from J, with 15 bases between. CDR3 protein: CASSQGGGGRYNEQFF. The CDR3 DNA sequence: TGTGCCAGCAGCCAGGGAGGCGGGGGCCGCTACAATGAGCAGTTCTTC.

This clonotype was observed a handful of times. V is TRBV7-2 and J is TRBJ1-6; 10 nucleotides agree with TRBD1. Germline V gene sequence: CDR1 SGHTA, CDR2 FQGNSA. The trim removed 5 bases at V and 9 bases at J, leaving 7 bases unmatched. The length of the CDR3 is 15 residues. As DNA, the CDR3 is TGTGCCAGCAGCGCGGGACAGGGGCTGGGTTCACCCCTCCACTTT. Translation: CASSAGQGLGSPLHF.